This T cell receptor beta chain came from a study of T-cell reconstitution after alpha-beta-depleted transplantation in children. Many counts were recorded for this clonotype. Its antigen is currently unknown. Trimming pared 6 bases from V and 4 bases from J, leaving 20 bases between. The length of the CDR3 is 16 residues. Germline CDR1 LGHNA, CDR2 YNFKEQ. Study-level findings and limits: Once a year had passed after transplant, T-cell counts and diversity came mostly from newly produced T cells.

For TCRbeta, the library was prepared with unique molecular identifiers. TCRdb reanalysed the PCR reads using MiXCR and keeps one entry per CDR3 protein. The table lists some 830,000 distinct CDR3 sequences, roughly 15% of them singletons. V is TRBV4-2 and J is TRBJ2-3, with D possibly matching TRBD2 (6 bases). The TCR comes from a male patient younger than 18 who had a stem cell transplant for acute lymphoblastic leukemia, so the T cells may come from the graft donor. The source material was PBMCs, mostly from graft donor cells, sampled 360 days after TCRalphabeta/CD19-depleted stem cell transplant. CDR3 DNA: TGTGCCAGCAGTTCTCTGAACGCGTGGGAGGCAGATACGCAGTATTTT. Protein sequence: CASSSLNAWEADTQYF.